This T cell receptor (beta chain) was sequenced during a study of OX40 agonist ivuxolimab in advanced cancers. Germline CDR1 MNHEY, CDR2 SVGAGI. V gave up 6 bases and J gave up 2 bases, with 11 bases separating them. This CDR3 region has 15 residues. Libraries were prepared by immunoSEQ multiplex PCR; TCRdb keeps only in-frame clonotypes and omits some of them. Of about 50,000 clones in the sample, 79% are singletons; the top ten hold about 2.1%. The gene calls are TRBV6-5 and TRBJ2-6; a weak D match, TRBD1 (6 bases). Sequencing used CD4+ or CD8+ T cells sorted from blood, obtained in a trial of the OX40 agonist ivuxolimab. This clonotype originated in an adult with an advanced solid tumor such as melanoma, head and neck, liver or kidney cancer. The CDR3 loop is CASSPDRTGANVLTF. CDR3 DNA: TGTGCCAGCAGCCCCGACAGGACTGGGGCCAACGTCCTGACTTTC.